A single sample gave rise to the 2 T cell receptor beta chains below, sequenced in a study of identical twins. TCRdb used MiXCR to reprocess the 5' RACE reads, holding one entry per CDR3 protein. The sample carries a few hundred thousand distinct CDR3 sequences, about 18% recorded once. Sequenced input: naive T cells sorted from blood. These receptors were obtained from a man aged 50 to 60 in good health.

This clonotype was picked up a small number of times. The J gene is TRBJ2-6, the V gene TRBV5-6, with D possibly matching TRBD1 (8 bases). The germline V gene encodes CDR1 SGHDT and CDR2 YYEEEE. Trimming cost V 4 bases and J 1 base, with 21 bases left between them. The length of the CDR3 is 19 residues. Written as DNA, the CDR3 is TGTGCCAGCAGCCCGCGGGGGCAGGGGGCTAGTTCTGGGGCCAACGTCCTGACTTTC. It specifies CASSPRGQGASSGANVLTF.

This clonotype was counted a single time. At one end, the junction sequence differs from germline, possibly due to a read error. V and J are TRBV24-1 and TRBJ2-1; no clear D gene. This CDR3 comprises 11 residues. The germline CDR1 and CDR2 sequences are KGHDR and SFDVKD. The chain's CDR3 is CATGSHVEQSF. The CDR3 DNA reads TGTGCCACCGGCTCACACGTTGAGCAGTCCTTC.